This T cell receptor beta chain is drawn from a study of blood T cells in healthy people across ages. Study results and caveats: Older age went with lower TCR beta diversity per million T cells, in a roughly linear way. Estimated diversity that came from one million T cells was considered an underestimate.

About this clonotype itself: The antigen is unknown.

Together with a sample-barcoded 5' primer, a J-beta primer mix was included in a second PCR lasting roughly 6 to 12 cycles. One entry per CDR3 protein, called by TCRdb with MiXCR from the 5' RACE reads. Counted here are 950,000 to 1,200,000 distinct CDR3 sequences, under 40% occurring once; the ten biggest clones make up under 15%. Germline V gene data show CDR1 as DFQATT and CDR2 as SNEGSKA (reference sequence). Trimming took 1 base from V and 7 from J; bases not matched to a gene: 4. The CDR3 sequence is 14 residues long. The gene calls are TRBV20-1 and TRBJ1-6; 7 positions agree with TRBD1. Sequenced: blood. This TCR derives from a man younger than 35 in good health. CDR3 region: CSARATGENSPLHF. The DNA of the CDR3 is TGCAGTGCTAGAGCAACAGGGGAGAATTCACCCCTCCACTTT.